This T cell receptor (beta chain) was found in a study of radiotherapy plus CTLA-4 blockade in lung cancer. Study findings and constraints: Early clone dynamics of blood T cells, plus interferon-beta, reportedly predicted response best.

The CDR3 runs to 14 residues. The V end was cut by 2 bases, the J end by 5 bases, with 9 bases between. CDR1 MNHNS and CDR2 SASEGT come from the germline V gene. Produced via immunoSEQ multiplex PCR; TCRdb's table is partial and in-frame only. Counted here are about 97,000 clones, around 74% occurring once; the ten biggest clones make up around 3%. On this clone: Its cognate antigen is unknown.

This clonotype was sampled from a human donor with non-small cell lung cancer who had a partial response to radiotherapy plus ipilimumab. Some clones in this sample may be carry-over from other donors' samples. The V gene is TRBV6-1, the J gene TRBJ2-2, with D unclear. Sequences were derived from peripheral blood, sampled from a patient treated with radiotherapy plus ipilimumab. The CDR3 DNA reads TGTGCCAGCAGTGAAAGTTGGGCAACCGGGGAGCTGTTTTTT. As protein: CASSESWATGELFF.